This record covers a single TCR beta chain. Its matching antigen is unknown. These data belong to a study of Ad26.COV2.S vaccination and SARS-CoV-2 variants. The wider study: Donor was in the COV1001 Ad26.COV2.S trial arm. The authors gave Ad26.COV2.S intramuscularly, either once or twice 56 days apart. Points from the study as a whole: Spike-specific TCR breadth was greater in vaccine than placebo recipients.

Germline V gene sequence: CDR1 MNHNS, CDR2 SASEGT. CDR3 length: 14 residues. V dropped 2 bases and J dropped 6 bases, with 11 bases sitting between them. Treatment specified: some 20 received Ad26.COV2.S at low or high dose, single or two shots; roughly five received placebo; per-sample allocation not given. Sampling happened 63 days after the first vaccine or placebo injection. Donation came from an adult in Boston who was aged 18-55 years. Measured with immunoSEQ multiplex PCR; TCRdb has only the in-frame clones, and not every one. The data contain about 410,000 clones, about 88% of them seen just once; the ten biggest clones take up approximately 1.9%.

This TCR came from a person between 18 and 65 years old who received the Ad26.COV2.S COVID-19 vaccine or a placebo. J is TRBJ2-1 and V is TRBV6-1; D is unresolved. The sequenced sample was peripheral blood, obtained in a trial of Ad26.COV2.S vaccine versus placebo. CDR3 DNA sequence: TGTGCCAGCAGTGAATTTATCGAAAGCAATGAGCAGTTCTTC. Encoded protein: CASSEFIESNEQFF.